The clone carrying this TCR beta chain was picked up a small number of times. As yet, its antigen is unknown. The sample is drawn from a study of beta chain features in type 1 diabetes. Study in general: Sorted cells examined across all samples numbered around 110,000,000. Whole-study results and caveats: For Type 1 diabetes patients, all four CD4+ subsets carried TCRB CDR3s that were moderately but significantly shorter.

The ends lost 4 bases at V and 4 bases at J; junction bases unmatched: 4. The CDR3 is 15 amino acids. Germline V gives CDR1 SGDLS, CDR2 YYNGEE. Every bit of the isolated RNA underwent reverse transcription, so sequencing read expressed TCRB transcripts. Sequencing used immunoSEQ multiplex PCR; TCRdb keeps in-frame clones, though not all of them. Of some 350,000 clones listed, roughly 13% are singletons. What was sequenced was naive CD4+ T cells from blood. The sequence came from a woman younger than 35 with type 1 diabetes. The J gene is TRBJ2-1, the V gene TRBV9, with 11 bases matching TRBD2. CDR3 loop: CASSKTSGTYNEQFF. DNA for the CDR3: TGTGCCAGCAGCAAGACTAGCGGGACTTACAATGAGCAGTTCTTC.